One and the same sample provided the 25 T cell receptor beta chains below, sequenced in a study of early T cells in non-severe SARS-CoV-2 infection. A single record per CDR3 protein comes from TCRdb applying MiXCR to the 5' RACE reads. The table records approximately 52,000 distinct CDR3 sequences, 15% of them present only once. Sequencing was performed on whole blood, taken at baseline. The receptors here all came from an adult who was a healthcare worker with PCR-confirmed SARS-CoV-2 infection or an uninfected control (not recorded which).

The genes are TRBV3-1 and TRBJ1-2, with D tentatively TRBD1 (5 bases). The CDR3 totals 14 residues. Trimming stripped 4 bases from V and 5 bases from J, with 14 bases between. Germline lookup yields CDR1 LGHDT and CDR2 YNNKEL (reference sequence). In nucleotides, the CDR3 is TGTGCCAGCAGCCCACGGGACGGAAGATATGGCTACACCTTC. Translation gives CASSPRDGRYGYTF.

The J gene is TRBJ1-1, the V gene TRBV28; 9 positions match TRBD1. CDR1 and CDR2 (germline): MDHEN, SYDVKM. The CDR3 is 15 amino acids. J lost 3 bases, V lost 4 bases, and 6 bases had no gene match. CDR3 sequence (DNA): TGTGCCAGCAGTTCGGGACAGGGACTGTACACTGAAGCTTTCTTT. Its translation: CASSSGQGLYTEAFF.

This clonotype has a handful of counts. The chain recombines TRBV9 with TRBJ2-3; 9 positions agree with TRBD1. The germline V gene encodes CDR1 SGDLS and CDR2 YYNGEE. V lost 1 base to trimming and J lost 1 base; unmatched junction nucleotides: 4. There are 16 residues in the CDR3. The CDR3 loop is CASSVMGQGGTDTQYF. CDR3 nucleotide sequence: TGTGCCAGCAGCGTAATGGGACAGGGAGGCACAGATACGCAGTATTTT. Full variable domain (rest looked up from reference TRBV9 and TRBJ2-3): DSGVTQTPKHLITATGQRVTLRCSPRSGDLSVYWYQQSLDQGLQFLIQYYNGEERAKGNILERFSAQQFPDLHSELNLSSLELGDSALYFCASSVMGQGGTDTQYFGPGTRLTVL.

The chain recombines TRBV29-1 with TRBJ1-5; D is ambiguous. Trimming took 1 base from V and 2 from J, leaving 6 bases between them. The CDR3 covers 13 residues. Germline CDR1 is SQVTM and CDR2 is ANQGSEA. CDR3 DNA: TGCAGCGTTGAAGTGGAGGGCAATCAGCCCCAGCATTTT. This codes for CSVEVEGNQPQHF.

The chain recombines TRBV29-1 with TRBJ2-7; D gene ambiguous. The CDR3 contains 15 residues. Germline values: CDR1 SQVTM, CDR2 ANQGSEA. V lost 4 bases and J lost 0, with 16 bases in between. The CDR3 coding sequence is TGCAGCGTTGTTTTCGAATACTCAAGCTCCTACGAGCAGTACTTC. Amino acid sequence: CSVVFEYSSSYEQYF.

This clonotype was recorded many times. V and J are TRBV2 and TRBJ2-1; D perhaps matches TRBD2 (6 bases). The V and J ends lost 7 bases and 7 bases respectively, with 11 bases between them. This CDR3 is built from 12 residues. Germline CDR1 SNHLY, CDR2 FYNNEI. As DNA, the CDR3 is TGTGCCAGCAAGCTAGCGCTAAATGAGCAGTTCTTC. It yields the protein CASKLALNEQFF.

The CDR3 nucleotides read TGTGCCAGCAGCCAAGACACTGGATTGTCCACAGATACGCAGTATTTT. Its protein product is CASSQDTGLSTDTQYF. J is TRBJ2-3 and V is TRBV3-1; no clear D gene. The CDR3 contains 16 residues. Trimming removed 0 bases at V and 2 bases at J, with 12 bases between. CDR1 and CDR2 (germline): LGHDT, YNNKEL (reference sequence).

This clonotype rates as medium-sized. The rearrangement joins TRBV4-2 to TRBJ2-1; 7 bases line up with TRBD2. The length of the CDR3 is 16 residues. In germline, CDR1 is LGHNA, CDR2 YNFKEQ. V lost 1 base, J lost 5 bases, and 8 bases stayed unmatched. The CDR3 loop is CASSQAMSSGHNEQFF. The CDR3 DNA reads TGTGCCAGCAGCCAAGCAATGTCTAGCGGACACAATGAGCAGTTCTTC.

This clonotype was picked up a small number of times. V usage is TRBV27 and J usage is TRBJ2-7, with TRBD1 identical over 11 bases. Germline CDR1 MNHEY, CDR2 SMNVEV (reference sequence). CDR3 length: 13 residues. The junction had 1 base not matched to a gene; V was cut back by 3 bases and J by 6 bases. In DNA, the CDR3 is TGTGCCAGCAGTTTGGGGACAGGGGGCGAGCAGTACTTC. Its translation: CASSLGTGGEQYF.

The chain links TRBV3-1 to TRBJ2-1; the match to TRBD2 covers 14 bases. The J segment lost 13 bases and the V segment lost 1 base, leaving 15 bases of the junction unmatched. Looked up from germline, CDR1 is LGHDT and CDR2 is YNNKEL (reference sequence). The CDR3 consists of 18 residues. CDR3 in amino acids: CASSQGMVRTSGRNSQFF. For the CDR3, the DNA is TGTGCCAGCAGCCAAGGGATGGTACGGACTAGCGGGAGGAACAGCCAGTTCTTC.

V usage is TRBV5-1 and J usage is TRBJ2-7; 8 positions match TRBD1. CDR3 length: 15 residues. CDR1 is SGHRS and CDR2 is YFSETQ in the germline V gene. V shed 3 bases and J 2 bases; nucleotides not matched to a gene: 7. CDR3 DNA: TGCGCCAGCAGCTATCCAACGGGACAGGCCTACGAGCAGTACTTC. Translation gives CASSYPTGQAYEQYF.

This clonotype has a handful of counts. This sequence joins TRBV5-1 and TRBJ2-4; D is perhaps TRBD1 (6 bases). Germline CDR1 reads SGHRS; CDR2 reads YFSETQ. Trimming removed 5 bases from V and 6 bases from J, with 18 bases in between. The CDR3 contains 15 residues. The CDR3 loop reads CASRLDEQGTNIQYF. CDR3 coding DNA: TGCGCCAGCAGACTCGATGAACAGGGCACAAACATTCAGTACTTC.

This clonotype was detected only a few times. This chain uses TRBV29-1 with TRBJ2-7; D is possibly TRBD2 (5 bases). Germline lookup yields CDR1 SQVTM and CDR2 ANQGSEA. The CDR3 runs to 10 residues. V shed 4 bases and J shed 6 bases, with 7 bases lying between them. CDR3: CSVGGSEQYF. The CDR3 DNA reads as TGCAGCGTTGGAGGGAGCGAGCAGTACTTC.

In this sample, this clonotype turned up many times. The genes are TRBV7-9 and TRBJ2-1, with 12 bases aligning to TRBD2. Germline V gene sequence: CDR1 SEHNR, CDR2 FQNEAQ (reference sequence). This CDR3 spans 16 amino acids. Losses at the gene ends were 2 bases for V and 5 bases for J; bases not matched to a gene: 4. CDR3 nucleotide sequence: TGTGCCAGCAGCTTAAGACTAGCGGGAGTCAACAATGAGCAGTTCTTC. It translates to CASSLRLAGVNNEQFF.

V and J are TRBV5-1 and TRBJ2-2; 7 bases map to TRBD2. The V gene end was trimmed by 4 bases and the J gene end by 5 bases; junction bases not matched to a gene: 11. The length of the CDR3 is 16 residues. Germline V gives CDR1 SGHRS, CDR2 YFSETQ. CDR3 in DNA: TGCGCCAGCAGCCCCCCTAGCGGCGCTACGACCGGGGAGCTGTTTTTT. Translated: CASSPPSGATTGELFF.

This clonotype has a handful of counts. V and J are TRBV6-6 and TRBJ1-6, with D possibly being TRBD1 (5 bases). The CDR3 spans 13 residues. V was pared by 4 bases and J by 10 bases, with 11 bases between. CDR1 and CDR2 from the germline V gene are MNHNY and SVGAGI (reference sequence). Here the CDR3 DNA reads TGTGCCAGCAGTTCCCCCAGGGACTCACCCCTCCACTTT. Encoded protein: CASSSPRDSPLHF.

This clonotype was recorded at least ten times. The V gene is TRBV20-1, the J gene TRBJ1-2, with D uncertain. The CDR3 is 12 amino acids. Germline V CDR1 and CDR2: DFQATT, SNEGSKA (reference sequence). V was clipped by 6 bases and J by 0 bases, with 8 bases between them. For the CDR3, the DNA is TGCAGTGCGAATCAGGCTAACTATGGCTACACCTTC. Amino acids: CSANQANYGYTF.

V gene TRBV15 combines with J gene TRBJ2-2; 10 bases agree with TRBD2. CDR1 and CDR2 from the germline V gene are LNHNV and YYDKDF (reference sequence). This CDR3 is built from 17 residues. Unmatched junction bases numbered 11, after V lost 4 bases and J lost 6 bases. As DNA, the CDR3 is TGTGCCACCAGCACTAGCGGGAGAAGTATTAACGCCGGGGAGCTGTTTTTT. This translates into CATSTSGRSINAGELFF.

This clonotype was seen at least ten times. This chain connects TRBV2 to TRBJ2-3; the D is unclear. Germline loops: CDR1 SNHLY, CDR2 FYNNEI. V lost 10 bases, J lost 1 base, and 15 bases lay in between. This CDR3 region has 14 residues. The CDR3 bases are TGTGCCATACCGGGCCCCTTCGGCACAGATACGCAGTATTTT. Translating it yields CAIPGPFGTDTQYF.

The chain employs TRBV18 and TRBJ2-3, with D uncertain. Deletions cut 0 bases from V and 2 bases from J, with 12 bases between. The CDR3 length is 16 residues. Germline CDR1 and CDR2: KGHSH and LQKENI. DNA for the CDR3: TGTGCCAGCTCACCACCAGGACGTACAATCACAGATACGCAGTATTTT. Translated: CASSPPGRTITDTQYF. Drawing the rest from reference TRBV18 and TRBJ2-3, the complete variable domain is NAGVMQNPRHLVRRRGQEARLRCSPMKGHSHVYWYRQLPEEGLKFMVYLQKENIIDESGMPKERFSAEFPKEGPSILRIQQVVRGDSAAYFCASSPPGRTITDTQYFGPGTRLTVL.

This clonotype was seen repeatedly, ten times or more. The chain recombines TRBV9 with TRBJ1-4; 7 bases map to TRBD1. With V trimmed by 3 bases and J by 5 bases, 4 bases remained unmatched. The CDR3 is 14 residues long. From germline, CDR1 is SGDLS and CDR2 YYNGEE. The CDR3 coding sequence is TGTGCCAGCAGCGCGGACAGGCAAAATGAAAAACTGTTTTTT. It encodes CASSADRQNEKLFF.

This clonotype occurred many times. In DNA, the CDR3 is TGCAGCGTTGAAACGGGGCCTGAGCAGTTCTTC. Translating gives CSVETGPEQFF. The chain is built from TRBV29-1 and TRBJ2-1; either TRBD1 or TRBD2 may supply D (5 bases each). The CDR3 is made up of 11 amino acids. Germline lookup yields CDR1 SQVTM and CDR2 ANQGSEA. V dropped 2 bases and J dropped 9 bases, with 8 bases sitting between them.

This clonotype came up a few times. The chain uses TRBV7-8 and TRBJ2-1; possible D gene TRBD1, 6 bases. The germline gives CDR1 SGHVS, CDR2 FQNEAQ. The CDR3 contains 14 residues. Trimming removed 4 bases at V and 7 bases at J, with 14 bases between. The CDR3 spells CASSSRDTLNEQFF. In nucleotides, the CDR3 is TGTGCCAGCAGCTCCCGGGACACCCTAAATGAGCAGTTCTTC.

There are a few counts of this clonotype. The J gene is TRBJ2-6, the V gene TRBV5-1; D gene ambiguous. Per germline, CDR1 SGHRS and CDR2 YFSETQ. V was trimmed by 0 bases and J by 0 bases, leaving 7 bases between them. This CDR3 is built from 16 residues. The CDR3 bases are TGCGCCAGCAGCTTGGTTACGGCCTCTGGGGCCAACGTCCTGACTTTC. Amino acids: CASSLVTASGANVLTF.

This clonotype has a count of ten or more. The J gene is TRBJ2-3, the V gene TRBV11-2; D possibly corresponds to TRBD1 (5 bases). The CDR3 covers 11 residues. The V gene's germline CDR1 is SGHAT and CDR2 FQNNGV. V lost 5 bases and J lost 5, with 5 bases in between. The DNA of the CDR3 is TGTGCCAGCAGCCAGGGAGATACGCAGTATTTT. Translated: CASSQGDTQYF.